This is a list of T cell receptor beta chains from one sample in a study of PD-L1 blockade in urothelial cancer. Using immunoSEQ multiplex PCR, the repertoire was profiled, and TCRdb retains in-frame clones only, with some absent. The sample yields fewer than 50,000 clones, around 90% seen once. The sequences come from PBMCs, collected around atezolizumab (anti-PD-L1) treatment. All receptors come from a man between 65 and 79 years old with urothelial cancer. Each CDR3 is given with its conserved first and last residue. The D gene is left open where the match is weak. Rows may omit the clone size; those that give it use once, few, many or a size class.

TRBJ2-5 TRBD2 few TRBV27 TGTGCCAGCAGTACGGGGGGACGGGGGGGCTTTGAGACCCAGTACTTC CASSTGGRGGFETQYF
TRBJ2-7 . . TRBV28 TGTGCCAGCAGTTCCCCTGGGGCAGGGCTCTACGAGCAGTACTTC CASSSPGAGLYEQYF
TRBJ2-2 . . TRBV6-1 TGTGCCAGCAGTGAGCTTGGGCTCGTAGGCACCGGGGAGCTGTTTTTT CASSELGLVGTGELFF
TRBJ1-2 . . TRBV23-1 TGCGCCAGCAGTCAATATCGAGACAGCAAAAACTATGGCTACACCTTC CASSQYRDSKNYGYTF
TRBJ2-2 TRBD1 . TRBV5-6 TGTGCCAGCAGCTCCTTCGGGACAGATACCACCGGGGAGCTGTTTTTT CASSSFGTDTTGELFF
TRBJ2-2 . once TRBV19 TGTGCCGGAAAACGGAGCGCGAACACCGGGGAGCTGTTTTTT CAGKRSANTGELFF
TRBJ2-3 TRBD2 . TRBV10-3 TGTGCCATCAGTCCTTCTCTCGGGCCGGGGGGGAGCACAGATACGCAGTATTTT CAISPSLGPGGSTDTQYF
TRBJ2-3 TRBD1 . TRBV10-3 TGTGCCATCAGTGACACAGGGGGCTCGCGCGGGAGAAGCACAGATACGCAGTATTTT CAISDTGGSRGRSTDTQYF
TRBJ1-5 TRBD1 . TRBV28 TGTGCCAGCAGACCACAGGGGTATAGCAATCAGCCCCAGCATTTT CASRPQGYSNQPQHF
TRBJ2-7 . . TRBV27 TGTGCCAGCAGGCGCGACAGTTCCTACGAGCAGTACTTC CASRRDSSYEQYF
TRBJ1-2 TRBD1 . TRBV7-2 TGTGCCAGCAGCCCAGGGGGCCTGGAGTATGGCTACACCTTC CASSPGGLEYGYTF
TRBJ1-4 . . TRBV5-4 TGTGCCAGCAGCGGGGGGGTCCCTAATGAAAAACTGTTTTTT CASSGGVPNEKLFF
TRBJ1-1 . few TRBV29-1 TGCAGCGCTTACAGGGACCCGAACACTGAAGCTTTCTTT CSAYRDPNTEAFF
TRBJ1-2 . . TRBV28 TGTGCCAGCAGTTCCCCCACTGGGGGGGGTAACTATGGCTACACCTTC CASSSPTGGGNYGYTF
TRBJ2-5 TRBD1 . TRBV7-9 TGTGCCAGCAGTTCTAGGGGACAGGGGGCAGAGACCCAGTACTTC CASSSRGQGAETQYF
TRBJ2-7 TRBD1 . TRBV2 TGTGCCAGCAGTAACGACAGGGGTGGCGAGCAGTACTTC CASSNDRGGEQYF
TRBJ1-2 TRBD1 . TRBV19 TGTGCCAGTACCTCGGGACAGGGAGGCGACTATGGCTACACCTTC CASTSGQGGDYGYTF
TRBJ2-3 TRBD1 . TRBV27 TGTGCCAGCAGTCCAGGGGGAGTCCCTCCCACAGATACGCAGTATTTT CASSPGGVPPTDTQYF
TRBJ2-1 TRBD1 once TRBV6-5 TGTGCCAGCAGTTACTCGGGGTACAGGGGGACTAATGAGCAGTTCTTC CASSYSGYRGTNEQFF
TRBJ2-5 TRBD1 . TRBV5-4 TGTGCCAGCAGTTGGACAGGGAACCAAGAGACCCAGTACTTC CASSWTGNQETQYF
TRBJ1-5 TRBD1 . TRBV19 TGTGCCAGTGGGGACAGGAAGGGCAATCAGCCCCAGCATTTT CASGDRKGNQPQHF
TRBJ2-3 TRBD2 . TRBV11-2 TGTGCCAGCAGCTTACCTTGGACTAGCGGGAGTCGAGATACGCAGTATTTT CASSLPWTSGSRDTQYF
TRBJ1-2 . . TRBV5-1 TGCGCCAGCAGCGGTCAGGGGCAGATCGAAGGCTACACCTTC CASSGQGQIEGYTF
TRBJ2-2 TRBD2 once TRBV7-6 TGTGCCAGCAGCTTAGCGCTAGCGGGAGGGAACACCGGGGAGCTGTTTTTT CASSLALAGGNTGELFF
TRBJ1-1 . . TRBV7-7 TGTGCCAGCAGCTTAGATGGTTGGACTCTTCGCACTGAAGCTTTCTTT CASSLDGWTLRTEAFF
TRBJ2-3 . . TRBV6-5 TGTGCCAGCTCAGGGCCCACAGATACGCAGTATTTT CASSGPTDTQYF
TRBJ2-4 . . TRBV5-1 TGCGCCAGCAGGCAGGGGTATGGCAAAAACATTCAGTACTTC CASRQGYGKNIQYF
TRBJ1-5 . . TRBV30 TGTGCCTGGAGTGCTCGGTATGATCATGGCAATCAGCCCCAGCATTTT CAWSARYDHGNQPQHF
TRBJ2-1 TRBD2 . TRBV27 TGTGCCAGCAGGGGACTAGCTGGTTACTATGAGCAGTTCTTC CASRGLAGYYEQFF
TRBJ2-7 TRBD1 . TRBV5-4 TGTGCCAGCAGCTTCCAGGGACAGAACTACGAGCAGTACTTC CASSFQGQNYEQYF
TRBJ1-2 . . TRBV6-5 TGTGCCAGCAGTTACTCAGGGGGCTATGGCTACACCTTC CASSYSGGYGYTF
TRBJ2-2 TRBD1 . TRBV5-1 TGCGCCAGCAGCTCGGGACAGGGCGACACCGGGGAGCTGTTTTTT CASSSGQGDTGELFF
TRBJ2-5 TRBD1 . TRBV5-8 TGTGCCAGCAGCTTTCAAGGGGGCGGGGAGACCCAGTACTTC CASSFQGGGETQYF
TRBJ2-3 . . TRBV25-1 TGTGCCAGCAGTGGGTTAAGGGAGTATTTAGATACGCAGTATTTT CASSGLREYLDTQYF
TRBJ2-1 TRBD2 . TRBV5-1 TGCGCCAGCAGCTTAACCCCTAGCGGGAGTAGGGATGAGCAGTTCTTC CASSLTPSGSRDEQFF